A single sample is the source of the 14 T cell receptor beta chains below, sequenced in a study of T-cell reconstitution after alpha-beta-depleted transplantation in children. Unique molecular identifiers were built into the TCRbeta library. A single record per CDR3 protein comes from TCRdb applying MiXCR to the PCR reads. The table includes about 230,000 distinct CDR3 sequences, 9% to 10% detected once. The sample was PBMCs from the stem cell graft donor, taken from the stem cell graft. The receptor source for this set is a human donor who donated a stem cell graft to a child with SCID.

In its sample, this clonotype was seen many times. This sequence joins TRBV7-9 and TRBJ1-4; 11 bases are a match to TRBD1. CDR1 is SEHNR and CDR2 is FQNEAQ in the germline V gene (reference sequence). V dropped 5 bases and J dropped 8; count of bases not matched to a gene: 10. This CDR3 contains 16 residues. CDR3 amino acids: CASSPHRDRGTEKLFF. CDR3 in DNA: TGTGCCAGCAGCCCGCACCGGGACAGGGGGACGGAAAAACTGTTTTTT.

CDR3 coding DNA: TGTGCCAGCAGCTCTACCTTGACGGGGGGGTACGAGCAGTACTTC. As protein: CASSSTLTGGYEQYF. The rearrangement joins TRBV28 to TRBJ2-7; 8 nucleotides align to TRBD2. The CDR3 consists of 15 residues. Germline assignment: CDR1 MDHEN and CDR2 SYDVKM. V was pared by 6 bases and J by 4 bases, with 11 bases of the junction left unmatched.

In its sample, this clonotype was seen many times. The chain carries TRBV20-1 and TRBJ2-5; 7 bases line up with TRBD1. The V gene end was trimmed by 6 bases and the J gene end by 4 bases; junction bases not matched to a gene: 5. Per the germline V gene, CDR1 is DFQATT and CDR2 is SNEGSKA (reference sequence). CDR3 size: 12 residues. DNA of the CDR3: TGCAGTGCCTGGACAGGTTCAGAGACCCAGTACTTC. It yields the protein CSAWTGSETQYF.

The chain employs TRBV27 and TRBJ2-2; TRBD2 is a possible D gene (5 bases). The CDR3 is 14 residues long. Germline CDR1 and CDR2: MNHEY and SMNVEV (reference sequence). V lost 0 bases, J lost 6 bases, and 8 bases lay in between. CDR3 DNA sequence: TGTGCCAGCAGTTTATCCGGGGTCGCCGGGGAGCTGTTTTTT. It encodes CASSLSGVAGELFF.

This clonotype was counted ten times or more. This chain uses TRBV20-1 with TRBJ2-5; no firm D call. CDR1 DFQATT and CDR2 SNEGSKA come from the germline V gene (reference sequence). Trimming cost V 5 bases and J 5 bases, with 12 bases left between them. The CDR3 length is 12 residues. The CDR3 coding sequence is TGCAGTGCTGTGGGTCCTGGGGAGACCCAGTACTTC. This translates into CSAVGPGETQYF.

At least ten counts were recorded for this clonotype. This chain connects TRBV20-1 to TRBJ2-3, with 7 positions matching TRBD1. In germline, CDR1 is DFQATT, CDR2 SNEGSKA (reference sequence). The length of the CDR3 is 13 residues. V dropped 5 bases and J dropped 3; count of bases not matched to a gene: 5. The CDR3 bases are TGCAGTGCTGGATTCAGGGGGACAGATACGCAGTATTTT. As protein: CSAGFRGTDTQYF.

This clonotype has ten or more counts. The chain uses TRBV5-1 and TRBJ1-5; TRBD1 aligns across 9 bases. The germline V gene has CDR1 SGHRS and CDR2 YFSETQ. The CDR3 consists of 14 residues. The junction had 7 bases not matched to a gene; V was cut back by 4 bases and J by 8 bases. CDR3 protein: CASSQGTGIEPQHF. DNA for the CDR3: TGCGCCAGCAGCCAGGGGACAGGGATTGAGCCCCAGCATTTT.

This clonotype was counted ten times or more. The chain joins TRBV3-1 to TRBJ2-7; the D call may be TRBD1 or TRBD2 (6 bases each). The CDR3 has 12 amino acids. V was shortened by 5 bases and J by 6 bases, with 11 bases between the two germline ends. The germline CDR1 and CDR2 sequences are LGHDT and YNNKEL (reference sequence). The DNA of the CDR3 is TGTGCCAGCAGCTTCAGGGGAGGCGAGCAGTACTTC. This encodes CASSFRGGEQYF.

This clonotype was seen many times. The rearrangement links TRBV5-5 to TRBJ2-7; maybe TRBD1 (5 bases). The V end lost 4 bases, the J end lost 5 bases, and 19 bases lay between the germline ends. The CDR3 length is 15 residues. Germline loops: CDR1 SGHKS, CDR2 YYEKEE (reference sequence). Written as DNA, the CDR3 is TGTGCCAGCAGCCGTCAGGACAATCCGCCCAACGAGCAGTACTTC. Translating gives CASSRQDNPPNEQYF.

This clonotype showed up just a few times. The rearrangement links TRBV6-2 or TRBV6-3 to TRBJ2-2; perhaps TRBD2 as D (6 bases). The germline V gene has CDR1 MNHEY and CDR2 SVGEGT. Trimming removed 2 bases at V and 4 bases at J, with 11 bases between. CDR3 size: 15 residues. In DNA form, the CDR3 reads TGTGCCAGCAGTTACCTCGGGGGAGGCACCGGGGAGCTGTTTTTT. This encodes CASSYLGGGTGELFF.

This clonotype was observed at least ten times. V and J are TRBV20-1 and TRBJ2-3; tentative D call: TRBD1 (5 bases). CDR3 length equals 12 residues. Germline CDR1 reads DFQATT; CDR2 reads SNEGSKA (reference sequence). V lost 7 bases and J lost 0, with 8 bases in between. CDR3 region: CSGAGSTDTQYF. CDR3 DNA sequence: TGCAGTGGAGCAGGGAGCACAGATACGCAGTATTTT.

This clonotype came up many times. V usage is TRBV6-5 and J usage is TRBJ2-5; D perhaps matches TRBD2 (6 bases). CDR3 length equals 15 residues. V lost 0 bases, J lost 2 bases, and 10 bases lay in between. Germline V lookup: CDR1 MNHEY, CDR2 SVGAGI. The CDR3 loop is CASSYSLAGQETQYF. CDR3 DNA: TGTGCCAGCAGTTACTCGTTGGCGGGGCAAGAGACCCAGTACTTC.

This clonotype has ten or more counts. The chain couples TRBV12-3 or TRBV12-4 to TRBJ2-7; the D gene is possibly TRBD1 (6 bases). There are 14 residues in the CDR3. Trimming cost V 6 bases and J 7 bases, with 19 bases left between them. In nucleotides, the CDR3 is TGTGCCAGCAGGGTGGGCAGGGGACCGAGGGAGCAGTACTTC. Protein sequence: CASRVGRGPREQYF.

This clonotype was found a few times. This chain connects TRBV4-3 to TRBJ1-2; D is possibly TRBD1 (6 bases). V gave up 4 bases and J gave up 4 bases, with 16 bases separating them. The germline V gene encodes CDR1 LGHNA and CDR2 YSLEER. This CDR3 contains 15 residues. The CDR3 DNA reads as TGCGCCAGCAGCCCCGGCCGGGGGGCGGGCTATGGCTACACCTTC. This codes for CASSPGRGAGYGYTF.